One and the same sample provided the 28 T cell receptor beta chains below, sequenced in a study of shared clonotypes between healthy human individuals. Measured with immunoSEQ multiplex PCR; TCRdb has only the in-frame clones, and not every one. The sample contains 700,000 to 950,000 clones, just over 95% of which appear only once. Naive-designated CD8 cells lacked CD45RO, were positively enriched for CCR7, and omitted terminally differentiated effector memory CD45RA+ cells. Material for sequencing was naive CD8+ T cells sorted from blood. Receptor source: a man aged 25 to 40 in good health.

In DNA, the CDR3 is TGTGCCAGCAGCCGAATAGCGGAGCCCTACGAGCAGTACTTC. Amino acid sequence: CASSRIAEPYEQYF. This chain connects TRBV7-9 to TRBJ2-7; D possibly corresponds to TRBD2 (6 bases). Germline V gene lookup returns CDR1 SEHNR and CDR2 FQNEAQ (reference sequence). CDR3 length: 14 amino acids. V lost 5 bases and J lost 2, with 13 bases in between. The full variable domain, with the rest looked up from reference TRBV7-9 and TRBJ2-7, is DTGVSQNPRHKITKRGQNVTFRCDPISEHNRLYWYRQTLGQGPEFLTYFQNEAQLEKSRLLSDRFSAERPKGSFSTLEIQRTEQGDSAMYLCASSRIAEPYEQYFGPGTRLTVT.

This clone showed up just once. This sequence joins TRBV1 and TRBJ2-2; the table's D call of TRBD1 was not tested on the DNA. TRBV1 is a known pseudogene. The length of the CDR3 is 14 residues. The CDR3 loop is CTSSPSQGTGELFF. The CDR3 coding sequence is TGCACCAGCAGTCCCTCCCAGGGCACCGGGGAGCTGTTTTTT.

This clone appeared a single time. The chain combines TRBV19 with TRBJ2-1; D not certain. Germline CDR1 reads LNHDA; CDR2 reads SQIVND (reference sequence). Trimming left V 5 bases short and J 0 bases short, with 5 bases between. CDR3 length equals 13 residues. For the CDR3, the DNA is TGTGCCAGTAGTCAAAGCTCCTACAATGAGCAGTTCTTC. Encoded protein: CASSQSSYNEQFF.

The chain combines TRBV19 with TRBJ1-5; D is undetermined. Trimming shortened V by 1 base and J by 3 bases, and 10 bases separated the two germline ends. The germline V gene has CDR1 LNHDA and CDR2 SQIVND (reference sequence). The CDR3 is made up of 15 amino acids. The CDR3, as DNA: TGTGCCAGTAGTATAGGACACAGTATCAATCAGCCCCAGCATTTT. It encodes CASSIGHSINQPQHF. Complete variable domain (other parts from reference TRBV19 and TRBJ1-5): DGGITQSPKYLFRKEGQNVTLSCEQNLNHDAMYWYRQDPGQGLRLIYYSQIVNDFQKGDIAEGYSVSREKKESFPLTVTSAQKNPTAFYLCASSIGHSINQPQHFGDGTRLSIL.

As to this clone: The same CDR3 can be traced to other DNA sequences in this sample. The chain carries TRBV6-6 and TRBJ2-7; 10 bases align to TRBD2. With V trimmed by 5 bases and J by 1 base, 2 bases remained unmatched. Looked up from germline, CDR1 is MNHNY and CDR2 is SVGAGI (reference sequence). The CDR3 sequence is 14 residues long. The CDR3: CASSPGLASYEQYF. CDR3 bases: TGTGCCAGCAGTCCGGGACTAGCGTCCTACGAGCAGTACTTC.

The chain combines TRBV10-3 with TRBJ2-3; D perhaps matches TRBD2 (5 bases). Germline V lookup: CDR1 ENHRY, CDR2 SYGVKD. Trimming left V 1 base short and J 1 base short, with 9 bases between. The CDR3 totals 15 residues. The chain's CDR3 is CAISEYLAGTDTQYF. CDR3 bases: TGTGCCATCAGTGAGTACCTAGCTGGCACAGATACGCAGTATTTT.

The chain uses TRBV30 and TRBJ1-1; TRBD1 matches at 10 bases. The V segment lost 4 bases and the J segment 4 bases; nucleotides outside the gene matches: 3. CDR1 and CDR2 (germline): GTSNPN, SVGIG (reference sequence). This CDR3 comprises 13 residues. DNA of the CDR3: TGTGCCTGGACCCGACAGGGGGCCACTGAAGCTTTCTTT. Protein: CAWTRQGATEAFF.

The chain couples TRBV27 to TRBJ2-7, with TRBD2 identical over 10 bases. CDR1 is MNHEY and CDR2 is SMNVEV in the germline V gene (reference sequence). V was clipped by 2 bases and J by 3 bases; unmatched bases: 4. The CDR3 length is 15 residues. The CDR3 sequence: CASSLVLAGNYEQYF. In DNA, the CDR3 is TGTGCCAGCAGTTTAGTACTAGCGGGAAACTACGAGCAGTACTTC.

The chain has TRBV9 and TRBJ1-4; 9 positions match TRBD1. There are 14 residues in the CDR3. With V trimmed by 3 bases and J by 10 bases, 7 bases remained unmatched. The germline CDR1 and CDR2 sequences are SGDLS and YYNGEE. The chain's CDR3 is CASSEGTGSGKLFF. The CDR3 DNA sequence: TGTGCCAGCAGCGAGGGGACAGGGTCGGGAAAACTGTTTTTT. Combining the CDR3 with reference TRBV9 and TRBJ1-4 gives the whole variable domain DSGVTQTPKHLITATGQRVTLRCSPRSGDLSVYWYQQSLDQGLQFLIQYYNGEERAKGNILERFSAQQFPDLHSELNLSSLELGDSALYFCASSEGTGSGKLFFGSGTQLSVL.

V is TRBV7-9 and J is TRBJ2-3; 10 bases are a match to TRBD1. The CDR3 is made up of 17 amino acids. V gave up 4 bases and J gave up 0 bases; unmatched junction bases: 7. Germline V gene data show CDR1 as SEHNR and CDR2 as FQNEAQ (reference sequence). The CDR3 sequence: CASSWERDRGSTDTQYF. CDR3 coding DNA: TGTGCCAGCAGCTGGGAAAGGGACAGGGGTAGCACAGATACGCAGTATTTT.

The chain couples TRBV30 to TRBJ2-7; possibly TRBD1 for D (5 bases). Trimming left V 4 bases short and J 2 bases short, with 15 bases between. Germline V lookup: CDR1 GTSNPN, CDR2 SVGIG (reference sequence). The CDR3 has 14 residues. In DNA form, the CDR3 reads TGTGCCTGGACGCCGGAACAGGCAACCTACGAGCAGTACTTC. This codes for CAWTPEQATYEQYF.

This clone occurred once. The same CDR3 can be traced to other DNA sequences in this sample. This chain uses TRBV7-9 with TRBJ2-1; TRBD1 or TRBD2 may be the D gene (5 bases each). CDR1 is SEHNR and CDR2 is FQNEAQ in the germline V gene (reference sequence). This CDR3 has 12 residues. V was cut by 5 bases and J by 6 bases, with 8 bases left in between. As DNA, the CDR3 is TGTGCCAGCAGCCTGGGGGTCAATGAGCAGTTCTTC. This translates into CASSLGVNEQFF.

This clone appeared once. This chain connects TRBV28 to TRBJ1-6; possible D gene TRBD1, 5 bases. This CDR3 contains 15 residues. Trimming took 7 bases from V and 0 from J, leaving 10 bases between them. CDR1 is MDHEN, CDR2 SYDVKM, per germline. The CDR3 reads CASTLGGSYNSPLHF. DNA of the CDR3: TGTGCCAGCACCTTGGGGGGCTCCTATAATTCACCCCTCCACTTT.

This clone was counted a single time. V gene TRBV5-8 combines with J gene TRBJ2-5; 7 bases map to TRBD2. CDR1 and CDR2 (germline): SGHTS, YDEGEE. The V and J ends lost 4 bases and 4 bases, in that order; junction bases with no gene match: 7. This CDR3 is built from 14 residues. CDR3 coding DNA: TGTGCCAGCAGCCTGGGGGGGTTCCGAGAGACCCAGTACTTC. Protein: CASSLGGFRETQYF.

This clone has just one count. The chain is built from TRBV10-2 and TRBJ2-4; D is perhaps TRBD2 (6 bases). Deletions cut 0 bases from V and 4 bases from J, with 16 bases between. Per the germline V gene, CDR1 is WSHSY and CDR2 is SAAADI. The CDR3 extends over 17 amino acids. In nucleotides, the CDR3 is TGCGCCAGCAGTGAGTCATTGGGGGGACCACCGAAAAACATTCAGTACTTC. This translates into CASSESLGGPPKNIQYF.

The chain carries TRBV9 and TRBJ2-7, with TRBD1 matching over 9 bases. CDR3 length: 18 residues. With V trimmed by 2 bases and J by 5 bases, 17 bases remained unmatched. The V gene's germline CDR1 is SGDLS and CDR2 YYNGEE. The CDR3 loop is CASSVEDSRDREFDEQYF. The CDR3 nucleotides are TGTGCCAGCAGCGTCGAGGATTCCCGGGACAGGGAGTTCGACGAGCAGTACTTC.

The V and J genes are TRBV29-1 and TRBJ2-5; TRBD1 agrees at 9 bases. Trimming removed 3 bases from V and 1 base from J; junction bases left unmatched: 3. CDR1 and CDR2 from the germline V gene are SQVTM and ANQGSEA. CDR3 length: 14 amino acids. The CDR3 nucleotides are TGCAGCGTTGACCAGACAGGGGGCCAAGAGACCCAGTACTTC. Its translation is CSVDQTGGQETQYF.

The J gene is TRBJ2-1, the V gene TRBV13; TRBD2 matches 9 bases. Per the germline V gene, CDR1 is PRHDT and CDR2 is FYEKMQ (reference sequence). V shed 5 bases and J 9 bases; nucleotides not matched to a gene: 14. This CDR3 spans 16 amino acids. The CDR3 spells CASSQRTSATRVEQFF. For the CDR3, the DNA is TGTGCCAGCAGCCAAAGGACTAGCGCAACCCGGGTTGAGCAGTTCTTC.

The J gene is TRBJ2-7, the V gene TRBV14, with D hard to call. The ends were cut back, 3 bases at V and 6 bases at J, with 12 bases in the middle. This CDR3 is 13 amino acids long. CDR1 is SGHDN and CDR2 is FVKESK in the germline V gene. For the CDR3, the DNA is TGTGCCAGCAGCCATATTTCAGGATCCGAGCAGTACTTC. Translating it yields CASSHISGSEQYF.

For the CDR3, the DNA is TGTGCCAGCAAGGAGTCCTGGTCAGGGTTGTCCTACGAGCAGTACTTC. Its protein product is CASKESWSGLSYEQYF. This chain uses TRBV2 with TRBJ2-7; D might be TRBD1 (5 bases). Trimming cost V 7 bases and J 1 base, with 20 bases left between them. This CDR3 contains 16 residues. Germline-derived CDR1 and CDR2 are SNHLY and FYNNEI.

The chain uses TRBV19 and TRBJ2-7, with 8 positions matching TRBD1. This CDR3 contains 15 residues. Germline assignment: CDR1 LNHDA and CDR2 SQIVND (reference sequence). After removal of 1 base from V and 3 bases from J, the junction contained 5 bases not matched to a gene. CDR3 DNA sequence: TGTGCCAGTAGTATAGGTACAGGGGGTGTCTACGAGCAGTACTTC. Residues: CASSIGTGGVYEQYF.

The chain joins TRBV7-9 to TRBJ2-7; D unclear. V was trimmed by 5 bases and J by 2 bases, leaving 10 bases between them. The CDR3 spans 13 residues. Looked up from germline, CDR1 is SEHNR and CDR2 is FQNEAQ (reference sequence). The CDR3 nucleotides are TGTGCCAGCAGCGCTTGGCCCACCTACGAGCAGTACTTC. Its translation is CASSAWPTYEQYF.

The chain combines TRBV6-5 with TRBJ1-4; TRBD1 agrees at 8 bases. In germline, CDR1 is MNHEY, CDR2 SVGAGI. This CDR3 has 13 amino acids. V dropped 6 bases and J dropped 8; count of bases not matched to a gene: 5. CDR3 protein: CASSGTGVEKLFF. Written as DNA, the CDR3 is TGTGCCAGCAGCGGGACAGGCGTGGAAAAACTGTTTTTT.

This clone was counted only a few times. The CDR3 sequence is CASGDTNTEAFF. In DNA, the CDR3 is TGTGCTAGTGGTGACACGAACACTGAAGCTTTCTTT. The chain recombines TRBV12-5 with TRBJ1-1, with D unclear. Germline V gene lookup returns CDR1 LGHNT and CDR2 FRNRAP. This CDR3 is 12 amino acids long. V was pared by 5 bases and J by 1 base, with 5 bases between.

The CDR3 DNA sequence: TGTGCCAGCAGTCTCCAGGCAGGGGACGGCTACACCTTC. Its protein product is CASSLQAGDGYTF. V and J are TRBV7-6 and TRBJ1-2, with D perhaps TRBD1 (6 bases). V was trimmed by 6 bases and J by 8 bases, leaving 16 bases between them. The CDR3 totals 13 residues. Germline CDR1 and CDR2: SGHVS and FNYEAQ.

CDR3 in amino acids: CASSLGTSGMNTDTQYF. CDR3 DNA sequence: TGCGCCAGCAGCTTGGGGACTAGCGGGATGAACACAGATACGCAGTATTTT. The rearrangement joins TRBV5-1 to TRBJ2-3, with 12 bases fitting TRBD2. Germline CDR1 reads SGHRS; CDR2 reads YFSETQ. The CDR3 covers 17 residues. V was clipped by 0 bases and J by 2 bases; unmatched bases: 4.

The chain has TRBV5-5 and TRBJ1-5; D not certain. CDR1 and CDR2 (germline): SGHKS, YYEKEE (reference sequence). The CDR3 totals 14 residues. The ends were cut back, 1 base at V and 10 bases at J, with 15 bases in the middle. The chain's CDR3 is CASSLRSAVDPQHF. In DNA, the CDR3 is TGTGCCAGCAGCTTGCGCAGCGCGGTGGATCCCCAGCATTTT.

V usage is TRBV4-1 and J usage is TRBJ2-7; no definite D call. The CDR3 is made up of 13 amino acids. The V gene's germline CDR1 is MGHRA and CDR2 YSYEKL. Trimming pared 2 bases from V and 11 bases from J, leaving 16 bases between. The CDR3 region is CASSQSGLEIKYF. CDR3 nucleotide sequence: TGCGCCAGCAGCCAATCGGGCCTGGAGATTAAGTACTTC.